The source of this TCR beta chain is a study of blood T cell repertoires in COVID-19. Study-wide background: Researchers got acute and convalescent COVID-19 samples from the United States, Italy and Spain. Sources were T cells, B-cell-depleted T cells, or PBMCs; the material itself was cDNA or gDNA.

Original handling: Reference gene primer amplification gave nucleated cell count estimates. Here immunoSEQ multiplex PCR was the method, and the copy in TCRdb shows in-frame clones only, minus some. The V and J calls and clone size come from that table; D and trimming were worked out from the DNA. This sample has some 140,000 clones, with 81% found just once. This CDR3 has 14 amino acids. V gave up 3 bases and J gave up 2 bases; unmatched junction bases: 1. Germline values: CDR1 KGHSH, CDR2 LQKENI. The sequence came from a woman aged 60 to 75 with active or convalescent COVID-19. The V gene is TRBV18, the J gene TRBJ2-5; 9 bases match TRBD2. Specimen: peripheral blood. The CDR3 reads CASSPGLAQETQYF. CDR3 in DNA: TGTGCCAGCTCACCGGGACTAGCTCAAGAGACCCAGTACTTC.